This T cell receptor beta chain was sequenced for a study of T cell repertoires in ileal Crohn's disease. Study context: All patients had surgery for stricturing (approximately 60%) or penetrating (39%) disease.

Sequencing used immunoSEQ multiplex PCR; TCRdb keeps in-frame clones, though not all of them. In the table there are 14,000 or so clones, just under 80% of which are singletons. Regarding the study as a whole: Compared with non-smokers, active smokers at surgery showed more clonal expansions. Mucosal expansions were suggested to be mainly CD8 T cells.

Comment on this clone: Antigen specificity is unknown.

Included were adult ileal or ileocolonic Crohn's patients indicated for ileocolonic resection. The source of this sequence is an adult with Crohn's disease. The specimen sequenced was ileal tissue.

As DNA, the CDR3 is TGTGCCAGCAGTTCTGGACTCAATCAGCCCCAGCATTTT. The encoded protein is CASSSGLNQPQHF. The genes are TRBV5-8 and TRBJ1-5, with D uncertain. The CDR3 is 13 residues long. V was clipped by 5 bases and J by 3 bases, with 9 bases between them. The germline CDR1 and CDR2 sequences are SGHTS and YDEGEE. The full variable domain, rest sourced from reference TRBV5-8 and TRBJ1-5, is EAGVTQSPTHLIKTRGQQATLRCSPISGHTSVYWYQQALGLGLQFLLWYDEGEERNRGNFPPRFSGRQFPNYSSELNVNALELEDSALYLCASSSGLNQPQHFGDGTRLSIL.